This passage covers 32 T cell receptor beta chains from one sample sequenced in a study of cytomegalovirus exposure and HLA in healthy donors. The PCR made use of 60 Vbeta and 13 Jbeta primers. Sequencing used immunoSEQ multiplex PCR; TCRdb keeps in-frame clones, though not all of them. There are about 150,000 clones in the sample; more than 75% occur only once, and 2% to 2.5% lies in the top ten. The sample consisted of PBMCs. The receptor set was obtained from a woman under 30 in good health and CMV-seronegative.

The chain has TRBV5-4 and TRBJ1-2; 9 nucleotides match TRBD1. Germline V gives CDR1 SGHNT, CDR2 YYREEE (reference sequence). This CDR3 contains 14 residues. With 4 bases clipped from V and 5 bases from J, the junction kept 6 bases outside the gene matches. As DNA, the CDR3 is TGTGCCAGCAGCAGAGGGACAGGGTTGTATGGCTACACCTTC. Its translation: CASSRGTGLYGYTF.

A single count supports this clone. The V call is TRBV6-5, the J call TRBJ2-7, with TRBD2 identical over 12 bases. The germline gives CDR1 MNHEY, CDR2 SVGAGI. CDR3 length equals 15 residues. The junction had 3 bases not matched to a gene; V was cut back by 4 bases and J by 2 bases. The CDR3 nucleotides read TGTGCCAGCAGTTGGGGACTAGCGGGCACCTACGAGCAGTACTTC. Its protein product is CASSWGLAGTYEQYF.

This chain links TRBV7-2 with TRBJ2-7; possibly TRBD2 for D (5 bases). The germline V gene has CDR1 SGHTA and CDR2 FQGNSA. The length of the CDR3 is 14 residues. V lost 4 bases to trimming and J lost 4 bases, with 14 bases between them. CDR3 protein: CASSSPGGGYEQYF. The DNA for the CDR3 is TGTGCCAGCAGCTCCCCAGGAGGTGGATACGAGCAGTACTTC.

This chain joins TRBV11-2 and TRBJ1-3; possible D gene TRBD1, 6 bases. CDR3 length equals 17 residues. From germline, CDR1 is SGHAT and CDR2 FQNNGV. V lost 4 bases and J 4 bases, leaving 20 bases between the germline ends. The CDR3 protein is CASSSPRGRTGGNTIYF. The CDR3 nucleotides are TGTGCCAGCAGCTCCCCCAGGGGCCGCACTGGAGGAAACACCATATATTTT.

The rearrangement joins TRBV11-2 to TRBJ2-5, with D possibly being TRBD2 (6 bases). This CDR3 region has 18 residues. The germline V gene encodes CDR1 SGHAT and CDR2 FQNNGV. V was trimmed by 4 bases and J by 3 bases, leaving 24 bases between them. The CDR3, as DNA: TGTGCCAGCAGCTCCACCTCGATACCGGGACTCCCTAAAGAGACCCAGTACTTC. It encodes CASSSTSIPGLPKETQYF.

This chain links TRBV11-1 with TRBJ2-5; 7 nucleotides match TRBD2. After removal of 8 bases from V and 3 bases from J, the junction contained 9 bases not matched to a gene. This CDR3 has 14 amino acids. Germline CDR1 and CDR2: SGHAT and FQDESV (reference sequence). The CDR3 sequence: CASSGRLAEETQYF. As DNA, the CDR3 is TGTGCCAGCTCGGGGCGGCTAGCGGAAGAGACCCAGTACTTC.

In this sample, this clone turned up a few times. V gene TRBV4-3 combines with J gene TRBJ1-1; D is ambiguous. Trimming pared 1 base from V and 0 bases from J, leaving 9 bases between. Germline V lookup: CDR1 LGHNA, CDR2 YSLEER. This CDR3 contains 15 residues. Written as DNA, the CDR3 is TGCGCCAGCAGCCAAGGAGAGCGACTGAACACTGAAGCTTTCTTT. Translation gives CASSQGERLNTEAFF.

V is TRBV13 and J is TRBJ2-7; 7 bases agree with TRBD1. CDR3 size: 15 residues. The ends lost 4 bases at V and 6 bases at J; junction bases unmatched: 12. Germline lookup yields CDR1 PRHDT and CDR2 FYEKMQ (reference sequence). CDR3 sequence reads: CASSSRLQGRSEQYF. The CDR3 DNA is TGTGCCAGCAGCTCCCGACTACAGGGGCGGAGCGAGCAGTACTTC. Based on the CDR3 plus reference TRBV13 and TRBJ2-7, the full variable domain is AAGVIQSPRHLIKEKRETATLKCYPIPRHDTVYWYQQGPGQDPQFLISFYEKMQSDKGSIPDRFSAQQFSDYHSELNMSSLELGDSALYFCASSSRLQGRSEQYFGPGTRLTVT.

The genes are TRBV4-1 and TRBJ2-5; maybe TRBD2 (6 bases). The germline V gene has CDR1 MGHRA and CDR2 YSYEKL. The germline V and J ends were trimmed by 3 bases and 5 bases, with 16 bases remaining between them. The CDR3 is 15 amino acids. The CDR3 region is CASSQQSGVRETQYF. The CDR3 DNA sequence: TGCGCCAGCAGCCAGCAGTCGGGGGTAAGGGAGACCCAGTACTTC.

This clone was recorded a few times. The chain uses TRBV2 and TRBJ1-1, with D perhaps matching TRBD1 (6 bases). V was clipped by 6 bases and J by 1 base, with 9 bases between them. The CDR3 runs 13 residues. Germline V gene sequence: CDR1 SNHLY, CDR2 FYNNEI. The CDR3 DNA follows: TGTGCCAGCAGAGCACAGGGGAACACTGAAGCTTTCTTT. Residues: CASRAQGNTEAFF.

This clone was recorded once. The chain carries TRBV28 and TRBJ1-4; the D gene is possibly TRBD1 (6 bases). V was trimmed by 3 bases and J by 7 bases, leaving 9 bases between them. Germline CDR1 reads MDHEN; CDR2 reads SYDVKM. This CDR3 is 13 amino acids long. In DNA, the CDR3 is TGTGCCAGCAGTTTCCAGGGGTCTGAAAAACTGTTTTTT. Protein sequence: CASSFQGSEKLFF.

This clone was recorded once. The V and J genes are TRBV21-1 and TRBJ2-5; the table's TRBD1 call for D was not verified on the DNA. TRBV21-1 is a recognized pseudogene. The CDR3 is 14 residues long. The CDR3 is CASGPAYVQETQYF. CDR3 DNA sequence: TGTGCCAGCGGGCCCGCCTACGTACAAGAGACCCAGTACTTC.

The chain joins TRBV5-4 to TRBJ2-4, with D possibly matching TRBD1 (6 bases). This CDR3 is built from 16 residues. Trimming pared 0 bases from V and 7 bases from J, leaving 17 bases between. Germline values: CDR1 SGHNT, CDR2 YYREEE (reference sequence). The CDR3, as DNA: TGTGCCAGCAGCTTGGAAGGCAGGGGCACGATGAACATTCAGTACTTC. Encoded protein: CASSLEGRGTMNIQYF.

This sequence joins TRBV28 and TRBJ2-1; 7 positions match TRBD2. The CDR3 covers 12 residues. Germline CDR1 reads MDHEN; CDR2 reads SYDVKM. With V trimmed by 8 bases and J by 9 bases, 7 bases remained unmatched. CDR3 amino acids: CASWAGEGEQFF. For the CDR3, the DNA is TGTGCCAGCTGGGCGGGAGAGGGTGAGCAGTTCTTC.

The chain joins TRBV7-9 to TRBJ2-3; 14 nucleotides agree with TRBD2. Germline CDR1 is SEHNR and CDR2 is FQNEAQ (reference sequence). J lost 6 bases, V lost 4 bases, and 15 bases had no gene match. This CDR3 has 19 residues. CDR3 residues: CASSSYRLGLAGAKDTQYF. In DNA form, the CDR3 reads TGTGCCAGCAGCTCCTACAGACTGGGACTAGCGGGGGCCAAGGATACGCAGTATTTT.

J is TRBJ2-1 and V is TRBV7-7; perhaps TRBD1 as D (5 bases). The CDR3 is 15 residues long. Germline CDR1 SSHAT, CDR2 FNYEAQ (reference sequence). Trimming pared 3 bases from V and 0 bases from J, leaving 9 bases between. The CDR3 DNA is TGTGCCAGCAGCTTTTACAGGTCCTCCTACAATGAGCAGTTCTTC. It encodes CASSFYRSSYNEQFF. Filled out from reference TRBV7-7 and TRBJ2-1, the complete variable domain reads GAGVSQSPRYKVTKRGQDVTLRCDPISSHATLYWYQQALGQGPEFLTYFNYEAQPDKSGLPSDRFSAERPEGSISTLTIQRTEQRDSAMYRCASSFYRSSYNEQFFGPGTRLTVL.

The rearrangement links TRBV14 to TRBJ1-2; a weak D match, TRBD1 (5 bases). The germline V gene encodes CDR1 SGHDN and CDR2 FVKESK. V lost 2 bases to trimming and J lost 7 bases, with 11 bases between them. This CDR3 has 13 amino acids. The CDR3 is CASSQRGSTGYTF. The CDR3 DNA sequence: TGTGCCAGCAGCCAAAGGGGCTCGACTGGCTACACCTTC.

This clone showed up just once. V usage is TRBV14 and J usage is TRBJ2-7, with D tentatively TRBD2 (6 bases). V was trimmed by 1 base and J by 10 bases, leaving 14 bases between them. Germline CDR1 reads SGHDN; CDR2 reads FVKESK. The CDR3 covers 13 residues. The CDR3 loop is CASSQASGLVQYF. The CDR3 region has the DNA TGTGCCAGCAGCCAAGCAAGCGGGTTGGTCCAGTACTTC.

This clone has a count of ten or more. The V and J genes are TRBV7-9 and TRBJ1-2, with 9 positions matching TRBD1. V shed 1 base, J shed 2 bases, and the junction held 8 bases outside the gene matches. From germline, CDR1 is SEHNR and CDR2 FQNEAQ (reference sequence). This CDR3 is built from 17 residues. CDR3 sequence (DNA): TGTGCCAGCAGCTTAGTGGGGACAGGGAAAGGAAACTATGGCTACACCTTC. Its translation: CASSLVGTGKGNYGYTF.

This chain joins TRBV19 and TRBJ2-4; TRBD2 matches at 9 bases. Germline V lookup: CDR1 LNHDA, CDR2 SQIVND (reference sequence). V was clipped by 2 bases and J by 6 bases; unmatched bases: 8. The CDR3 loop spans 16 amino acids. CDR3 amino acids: CASSIYSGSEGNIQYF. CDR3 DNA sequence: TGTGCCAGTAGTATATATAGCGGGAGCGAAGGAAACATTCAGTACTTC. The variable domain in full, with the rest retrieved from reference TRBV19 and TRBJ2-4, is DGGITQSPKYLFRKEGQNVTLSCEQNLNHDAMYWYRQDPGQGLRLIYYSQIVNDFQKGDIAEGYSVSREKKESFPLTVTSAQKNPTAFYLCASSIYSGSEGNIQYFGAGTRLSVL.

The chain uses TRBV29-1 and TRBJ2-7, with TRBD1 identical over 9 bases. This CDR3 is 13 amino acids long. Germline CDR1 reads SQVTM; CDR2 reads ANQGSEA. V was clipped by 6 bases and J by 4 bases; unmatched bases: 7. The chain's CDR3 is CSVQRGQGYEQYF. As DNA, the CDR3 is TGCAGCGTACAAAGGGGACAGGGATACGAGCAGTACTTC.

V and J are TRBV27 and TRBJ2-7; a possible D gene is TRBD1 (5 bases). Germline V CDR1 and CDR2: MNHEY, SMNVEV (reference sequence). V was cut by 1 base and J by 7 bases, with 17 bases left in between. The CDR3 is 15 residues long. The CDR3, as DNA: TGTGCCAGCAGTTTATTGACAGACGCCCTTCGGGAGCAGTACTTC. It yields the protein CASSLLTDALREQYF.

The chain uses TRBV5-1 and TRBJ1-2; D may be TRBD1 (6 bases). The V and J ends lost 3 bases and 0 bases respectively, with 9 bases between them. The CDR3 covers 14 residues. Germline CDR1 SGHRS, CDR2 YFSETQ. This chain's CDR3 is CASSSDSSNYGYTF. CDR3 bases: TGCGCCAGCAGCTCGGACAGTTCTAACTATGGCTACACCTTC.

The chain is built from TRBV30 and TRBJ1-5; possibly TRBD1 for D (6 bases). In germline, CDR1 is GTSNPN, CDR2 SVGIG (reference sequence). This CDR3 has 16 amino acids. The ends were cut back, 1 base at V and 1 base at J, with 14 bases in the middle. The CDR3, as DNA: TGTGCCTGGAGTGCTCAGGGGCTGAGGAGCAATCAGCCCCAGCATTTT. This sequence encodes CAWSAQGLRSNQPQHF.

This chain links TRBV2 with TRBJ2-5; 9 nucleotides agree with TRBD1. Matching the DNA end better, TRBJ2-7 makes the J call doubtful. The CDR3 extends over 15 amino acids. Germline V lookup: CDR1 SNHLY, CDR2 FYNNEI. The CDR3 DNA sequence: TGTGCCAGCAATATGAGGGACAGGGACCGTCTCGAGCAGTACTTC. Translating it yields CASNMRDRDRLEQYF.

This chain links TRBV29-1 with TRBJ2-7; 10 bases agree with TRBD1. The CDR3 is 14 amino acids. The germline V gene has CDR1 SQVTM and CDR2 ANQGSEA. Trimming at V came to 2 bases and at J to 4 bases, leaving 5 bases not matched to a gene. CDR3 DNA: TGCAGCGTTGAACCGGGACAGGGGAAATACGAGCAGTACTTC. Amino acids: CSVEPGQGKYEQYF.

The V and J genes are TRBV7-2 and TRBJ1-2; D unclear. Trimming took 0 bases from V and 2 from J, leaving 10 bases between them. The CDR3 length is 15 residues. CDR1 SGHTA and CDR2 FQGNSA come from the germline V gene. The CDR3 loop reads CASSLAGRQNYGYTF. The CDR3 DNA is TGTGCCAGCAGCTTAGCAGGCAGGCAAAACTATGGCTACACCTTC. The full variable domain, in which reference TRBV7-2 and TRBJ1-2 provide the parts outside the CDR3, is GAGVSQSPSNKVTEKGKDVELRCDPISGHTALYWYRQSLGQGLEFLIYFQGNSAPDKSGLPSDRFSAERTGGSVSTLTIQRTQQEDSAVYLCASSLAGRQNYGYTFGSGTRLTVV.

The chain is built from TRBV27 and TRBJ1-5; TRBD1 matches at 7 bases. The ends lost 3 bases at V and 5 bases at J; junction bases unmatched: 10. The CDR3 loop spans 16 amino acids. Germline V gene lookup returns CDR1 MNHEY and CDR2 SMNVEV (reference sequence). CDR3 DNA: TGTGCCAGCAGTTTTACAGGGGCGAGAGTAGATCAGCCCCAGCATTTT. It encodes CASSFTGARVDQPQHF.

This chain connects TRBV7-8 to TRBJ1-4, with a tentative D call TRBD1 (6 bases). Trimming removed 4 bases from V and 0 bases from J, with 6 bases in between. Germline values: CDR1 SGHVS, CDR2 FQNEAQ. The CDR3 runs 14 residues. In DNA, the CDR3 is TGTGCCAGCAGCTCAGGGGCAACTAATGAAAAACTGTTTTTT. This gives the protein CASSSGATNEKLFF.

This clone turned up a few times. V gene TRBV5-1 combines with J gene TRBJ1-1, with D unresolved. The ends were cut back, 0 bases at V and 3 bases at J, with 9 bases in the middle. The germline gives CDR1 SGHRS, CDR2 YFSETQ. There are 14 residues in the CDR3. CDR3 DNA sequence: TGCGCCAGCAGCTTGGATAAGGCGGACACTGAAGCTTTCTTT. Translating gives CASSLDKADTEAFF.

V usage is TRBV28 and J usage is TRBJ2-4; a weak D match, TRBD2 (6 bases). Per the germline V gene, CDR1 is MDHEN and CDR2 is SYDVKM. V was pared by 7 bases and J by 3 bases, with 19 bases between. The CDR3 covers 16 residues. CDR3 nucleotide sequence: TGTGCCAGCACCCGTGGGACGGAGGGGAGCAAAAACATTCAGTACTTC. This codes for CASTRGTEGSKNIQYF.

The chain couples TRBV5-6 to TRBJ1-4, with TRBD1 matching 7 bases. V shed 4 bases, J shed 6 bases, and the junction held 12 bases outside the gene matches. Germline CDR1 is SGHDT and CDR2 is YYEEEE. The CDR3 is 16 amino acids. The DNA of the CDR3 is TGTGCCAGCAGCGGCAAGACAGGGCGACTTGATGAAAAACTGTTTTTT. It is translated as CASSGKTGRLDEKLFF.